A single sample gave rise to the 28 T cell receptor beta chains below, sequenced in a study of blood T cell repertoires in COVID-19. Clones were sequenced by immunoSEQ multiplex PCR, and TCRdb holds only the in-frame ones, with some missing. The table records under 200,000 clones, around 84% of them present only once. Sequences were obtained from peripheral blood. The source is a woman older than 75 with COVID-19, enrolled during active disease.

This CDR3 is CASSGSPSGQETQYF. DNA of the CDR3: TGTGCCAGCAGCGGGAGCCCTAGCGGACAAGAGACCCAGTACTTC. V and J are TRBV9 and TRBJ2-5; 7 bases agree with TRBD2. The CDR3 runs to 15 residues. Germline V gives CDR1 SGDLS, CDR2 YYNGEE. J lost 2 bases, V lost 3 bases, and 7 bases had no gene match.

V usage is TRBV6-6 and J usage is TRBJ1-3, with a tentative D call TRBD1 (6 bases). This CDR3 has 15 residues. CDR1 and CDR2 from the germline V gene are MNHNY and SVGAGI (reference sequence). V was pared by 5 bases and J by 9 bases, with 20 bases between. CDR3 protein: CASSAGVLEVGTIYF. The DNA for the CDR3 is TGTGCCAGCAGTGCAGGGGTTTTAGAAGTCGGCACCATATATTTT.

The chain is built from TRBV9 and TRBJ1-2, with D unresolved. Between the trimmed V and J ends, which lost 6 bases and 8 bases, there was a span of 11 bases. Germline CDR1 reads SGDLS; CDR2 reads YYNGEE. The length of the CDR3 is 11 residues. DNA of the CDR3: TGTGCCAGCACCCGGGGTTTAGGCTACACCTTC. Amino acids: CASTRGLGYTF.

The gene calls are TRBV5-1 and TRBJ2-2, with D hard to call. Germline values: CDR1 SGHRS, CDR2 YFSETQ. Trimming took 1 base from V and 5 from J, leaving 12 bases between them. The CDR3 length is 15 residues. The CDR3 is CASSLNFVSTGELFF. DNA of the CDR3: TGCGCCAGCAGCTTGAATTTTGTGTCGACCGGGGAGCTGTTTTTT.

This chain joins TRBV18 and TRBJ2-3; 7 bases align to TRBD1. V gave up 5 bases and J gave up 2 bases; unmatched junction bases: 7. CDR1 is KGHSH and CDR2 is LQKENI in the germline V gene. This CDR3 region has 15 residues. Written as DNA, the CDR3 is TGTGCCAGCTCAAACATACAGGGGCACACAGATACGCAGTATTTT. Translation: CASSNIQGHTDTQYF. The whole variable domain, remainder taken from reference TRBV18 and TRBJ2-3, is NAGVMQNPRHLVRRRGQEARLRCSPMKGHSHVYWYRQLPEEGLKFMVYLQKENIIDESGMPKERFSAEFPKEGPSILRIQQVVRGDSAAYFCASSNIQGHTDTQYFGPGTRLTVL.

The V call is TRBV5-1, the J call TRBJ2-7; 7 bases align to TRBD2. Losses at the gene ends were 3 bases for V and 6 bases for J; bases not matched to a gene: 9. CDR1 SGHRS and CDR2 YFSETQ come from the germline V gene. The CDR3 spans 14 residues. CDR3 sequence reads: CASSSNGRLGEQYF. CDR3 sequence (DNA): TGCGCCAGCAGCTCTAACGGGAGGTTAGGCGAGCAGTACTTC.

Worth noting for this clone: The same CDR3 is also encoded by other DNA sequences in this sample. The chain combines TRBV10-3 with TRBJ2-7; D might be TRBD2 (6 bases). Per the germline V gene, CDR1 is ENHRY and CDR2 is SYGVKD. The CDR3 length is 12 residues. V was clipped by 6 bases and J by 2 bases, with 8 bases between them. The CDR3, as DNA: TGTGCCATCAGCGGGACTGCCTACGAGCAGTACTTC. Amino acids: CAISGTAYEQYF.

The genes are TRBV19 and TRBJ2-4; 7 nucleotides line up with TRBD2. Germline loops: CDR1 LNHDA, CDR2 SQIVND (reference sequence). V lost 7 bases, J lost 9 bases, and 15 bases stayed unmatched. The CDR3 covers 15 residues. The CDR3 is CASTTFAGGGGIQYF. The CDR3 nucleotides are TGTGCCAGTACCACCTTCGCGGGCGGGGGTGGCATTCAGTACTTC.

The chain couples TRBV10-1 to TRBJ2-5; 11 bases align to TRBD2. The CDR3 contains 16 residues. Germline CDR1 and CDR2: WNHNN and SYGVQD (reference sequence). The V gene end was trimmed by 6 bases and the J gene end by 4 bases; junction bases not matched to a gene: 10. CDR3: CASSDPTSGSGETQYF. The CDR3 DNA is TGCGCCAGCAGCGACCCTACTAGCGGGAGTGGAGAGACCCAGTACTTC.

The V gene is TRBV28, the J gene TRBJ2-3; 14 bases are a match to TRBD2. Trimming took 4 bases from V and 2 from J; bases not matched to a gene: 5. This CDR3 has 17 amino acids. The V gene's germline CDR1 is MDHEN and CDR2 SYDVKM. CDR3 amino acids: CASSSGTSGGTTDTQYF. The CDR3 nucleotides are TGTGCCAGCAGTTCCGGGACTAGCGGGGGAACCACAGATACGCAGTATTTT.

This clone was observed a handful of times. The rearrangement joins TRBV27 to TRBJ1-5; D unclear. Germline V gene data show CDR1 as MNHEY and CDR2 as SMNVEV (reference sequence). CDR3 length: 13 residues. V lost 3 bases to trimming and J lost 5 bases, with 8 bases between them. Here the CDR3 reads CASSLRVDQPQHF. DNA for the CDR3: TGTGCCAGCAGTTTGAGGGTAGATCAGCCCCAGCATTTT.

In its sample, this clone was seen once. This sequence joins TRBV19 and TRBJ2-5, with TRBD1 identical over 9 bases. Per germline, CDR1 LNHDA and CDR2 SQIVND (reference sequence). This CDR3 is 17 amino acids long. V gave up 6 bases and J gave up 2 bases; unmatched junction bases: 13. CDR3: CASSSRDRVLGQETQYF. CDR3 bases: TGTGCCAGTAGCTCCCGGGACAGGGTACTGGGGCAAGAGACCCAGTACTTC.

The chain combines TRBV28 with TRBJ2-5; D unclear. CDR1 and CDR2 from the germline V gene are MDHEN and SYDVKM. With 3 bases removed from V and 0 bases from J, the gap between germline ends came to 8 bases. This CDR3 is built from 14 residues. The CDR3 nucleotides read TGTGCCAGCAGTTTTTGGGCAGACCAAGAGACCCAGTACTTC. Its translation is CASSFWADQETQYF.

The chain recombines TRBV28 with TRBJ2-3; D is uncertain. V was shortened by 4 bases and J by 1 base, with 15 bases between the two germline ends. Germline loops: CDR1 MDHEN, CDR2 SYDVKM. The CDR3 has 16 residues. The chain's CDR3 is CASSSSLVVGTDTQYF. CDR3 coding DNA: TGTGCCAGCAGTTCCTCTTTAGTCGTGGGCACAGATACGCAGTATTTT. Full variable domain (outside the CDR3, taken from reference TRBV28 and TRBJ2-3): DVKVTQSSRYLVKRTGEKVFLECVQDMDHENMFWYRQDPGLGLRLIYFSYDVKMKEKGDIPEGYSVSREKKERFSLILESASTNQTSMYLCASSSSLVVGTDTQYFGPGTRLTVL.

This clone was counted a single time. J is TRBJ1-1 and V is TRBV3-1 (or the pseudogene TRBV3-2); D is undetermined. V shed 0 bases and J shed 0 bases, with 5 bases lying between them. The CDR3 is 14 amino acids. Germline CDR1 LGHDT, CDR2 YNNKEL (reference sequence). The CDR3 nucleotides read TGTGCCAGCAGCCAAGAGCAGATGAACACTGAAGCTTTCTTT. Protein: CASSQEQMNTEAFF.

The V gene is TRBV7-3, the J gene TRBJ2-4, with D tentatively TRBD2 (6 bases). V lost 4 bases and J 0 bases, leaving 13 bases between the germline ends. CDR1 and CDR2 from the germline V gene are SGHTA and FQGTGA. The CDR3 is 16 residues long. The chain's CDR3 is CASSWGEDLAKNIQYF. CDR3 nucleotides: TGTGCCAGCAGCTGGGGGGAGGATCTAGCCAAAAACATTCAGTACTTC.

This clone was seen only once. The V gene is TRBV2, the J gene TRBJ1-6, with 9 bases identical to TRBD1. The CDR3 has 16 amino acids. The germline V gene encodes CDR1 SNHLY and CDR2 FYNNEI. The V and J ends lost 8 bases and 10 bases, in that order; junction bases with no gene match: 15. CDR3 in DNA: TGTGCCAGCCGCCGGGACAGGGCCCGTGTCGGATCACCCCTCCACTTT. It specifies CASRRDRARVGSPLHF.

The chain links TRBV6-5 to TRBJ1-4, with D possibly being TRBD1 (5 bases). Germline CDR1 and CDR2: MNHEY and SVGAGI. Trimming removed 2 bases at V and 10 bases at J, with 14 bases between. The CDR3 is made up of 14 amino acids. This chain's CDR3 is CASSYSWGVRKLFF. CDR3 in DNA: TGTGCCAGCAGTTACAGTTGGGGCGTTCGAAAACTGTTTTTT.

The chain employs TRBV28 and TRBJ1-4, with D possibly TRBD1 on 6 matching bases. CDR1 is MDHEN and CDR2 is SYDVKM in the germline V gene. Deletions cut 6 bases from V and 5 bases from J, with 13 bases between. This CDR3 contains 14 residues. CDR3 loop: CASSIQGSNEKLFF. DNA of the CDR3: TGTGCCAGCAGCATACAGGGCTCCAATGAAAAACTGTTTTTT.

The rearrangement joins TRBV7-7 to TRBJ2-2; the match to TRBD2 covers 7 bases. Per germline, CDR1 SSHAT and CDR2 FNYEAQ (reference sequence). The CDR3 runs 14 residues. The CDR3: CASGGTIDTGELFF. For the CDR3, the DNA is TGTGCTAGCGGCGGGACTATCGACACCGGGGAGCTGTTTTTT.

As DNA, the CDR3 is TGTGCCATCAGTGAAGCACAGGGGCGGGAGACCCAGTACTTC. It codes for CAISEAQGRETQYF. The J gene is TRBJ2-5, the V gene TRBV10-3; 7 nucleotides line up with TRBD1. Germline CDR1 ENHRY, CDR2 SYGVKD. This CDR3 comprises 14 residues. V gave up 3 bases and J gave up 5 bases; unmatched junction bases: 6.

The chain carries TRBV25-1 and TRBJ2-1, with a weak D call TRBD2 (6 bases). Trimming removed 2 bases from V and 8 bases from J, with 22 bases in between. CDR1 and CDR2 (germline): MGHDK, SYGVNS. The length of the CDR3 is 17 residues. DNA for the CDR3: TGTGCCAGCAGTGAACCAGCCGGCGGGATAGTTGGGGATGAGCAGTTCTTC. Its translation: CASSEPAGGIVGDEQFF. Combining the CDR3 with reference TRBV25-1 and TRBJ2-1 gives the whole variable domain EADIYQTPRYLVIGTGKKITLECSQTMGHDKMYWYQQDPGMELHLIHYSYGVNSTEKGDLSSESTVSRIRTEHFPLTLESARPSHTSQYLCASSEPAGGIVGDEQFFGPGTRLTVL.

V gene TRBV7-9 combines with J gene TRBJ1-5; 10 bases agree with TRBD1. Per germline, CDR1 SEHNR and CDR2 FQNEAQ (reference sequence). V dropped 4 bases and J dropped 2; count of bases not matched to a gene: 11. The CDR3 extends over 18 amino acids. For the CDR3, the DNA is TGTGCCAGCAGCTCGACCGGGACAGGGGTATCGGGCAATCAGCCCCAGCATTTT. This encodes CASSSTGTGVSGNQPQHF. Full variable domain (missing parts from reference TRBV7-9 and TRBJ1-5): DTGVSQNPRHKITKRGQNVTFRCDPISEHNRLYWYRQTLGQGPEFLTYFQNEAQLEKSRLLSDRFSAERPKGSFSTLEIQRTEQGDSAMYLCASSSTGTGVSGNQPQHFGDGTRLSIL.

As DNA, the CDR3 is TGTGCCAGCAGCTCGGGACAGCCCTACAATGAGCAGTTCTTC. Protein sequence: CASSSGQPYNEQFF. This chain connects TRBV7-2 to TRBJ2-1; 7 positions agree with TRBD1. Germline V gene sequence: CDR1 SGHTA, CDR2 FQGNSA. This CDR3 has 14 residues. With 4 bases clipped from V and 2 bases from J, the junction kept 2 bases outside the gene matches.

The rearrangement joins TRBV28 to TRBJ1-6; possible D gene TRBD1, 5 bases. The CDR3 runs to 15 residues. Germline V CDR1 and CDR2: MDHEN, SYDVKM. The germline V and J ends were trimmed by 6 bases and 7 bases, with 16 bases remaining between them. The CDR3: CASSEGAGQNSPLHF. CDR3 bases: TGTGCCAGCAGCGAAGGGGCAGGGCAGAATTCACCCCTCCACTTT.

As regards this clone: The germline gene is not matched at one end of the junction; a read error may be the cause. The rearrangement joins TRBV6-2 or TRBV6-3 to TRBJ1-2; the D gene is possibly TRBD1 (6 bases). This CDR3 region has 15 residues. Germline CDR1 and CDR2: MNHEY and SVGEGT. The CDR3 region has the DNA TGTGCCAGCAGCTACTCGAGTGCACGGGGGGCTGGCTACACCTTC. This translates into CASSYSSARGAGYTF.

V is TRBV10-3 and J is TRBJ1-1; 7 positions match TRBD1. This CDR3 region has 11 residues. The germline V gene has CDR1 ENHRY and CDR2 SYGVKD. Trimming cost V 11 bases and J 5 bases; bases outside gene matches: 5. The CDR3 here is CAATGETEAFF. As DNA, the CDR3 is TGTGCCGCCACAGGGGAGACTGAAGCTTTCTTT.

The rearrangement joins TRBV7-2 to TRBJ1-1; the D is unclear. Trimming removed 5 bases at V and 3 bases at J, with 10 bases between. From germline, CDR1 is SGHTA and CDR2 FQGNSA. CDR3 length: 13 residues. The CDR3 spells CASSLDPDTEAFF. The DNA of the CDR3 is TGTGCCAGCAGCCTCGATCCGGACACTGAAGCTTTCTTT.